These 13 T cell receptor beta chains were all obtained from the same sample, sequenced in a study of blood T cell repertoires in COVID-19. The repertoire was sequenced with immunoSEQ multiplex PCR; TCRdb's copy has only in-frame clones and lacks some. The sample has 70,000 to 85,000 clones; around 83% are singletons. Sequencing was done on a sample of peripheral blood. Receptor source: a man older than 75 with active or convalescent COVID-19.

The V gene is TRBV7-9, the J gene TRBJ1-2, with 7 bases that match TRBD1. The CDR3 extends over 14 amino acids. J was trimmed by 8 bases and V by 1 base; bases with no gene match: 7. Germline V lookup: CDR1 SEHNR, CDR2 FQNEAQ (reference sequence). The CDR3 spells CASSLEGAVAGYTF. DNA of the CDR3: TGTGCCAGCAGCTTAGAGGGGGCGGTAGCGGGCTACACCTTC. Based on the CDR3 plus reference TRBV7-9 and TRBJ1-2, the full variable domain is DTGVSQNPRHKITKRGQNVTFRCDPISEHNRLYWYRQTLGQGPEFLTYFQNEAQLEKSRLLSDRFSAERPKGSFSTLEIQRTEQGDSAMYLCASSLEGAVAGYTFGSGTRLTVV.

The chain employs TRBV3-1 (or the pseudogene TRBV3-2) and TRBJ2-5; possibly TRBD2 for D (6 bases). Between the trimmed V and J ends, which lost 0 bases and 5 bases, there was a span of 19 bases. Germline CDR1 and CDR2: LGHDT and YNNKEL (reference sequence). This CDR3 is 17 amino acids long. CDR3 sequence reads: CASSQDIRRGRVETQYF. CDR3 DNA sequence: TGTGCCAGCAGCCAAGATATCCGGCGGGGACGGGTGGAGACCCAGTACTTC.

V is TRBV5-1 and J is TRBJ1-1; possible D gene TRBD1, 5 bases. This CDR3 has 15 residues. CDR1 is SGHRS and CDR2 is YFSETQ in the germline V gene. Deletions cut 0 bases from V and 3 bases from J, with 12 bases between. The CDR3 coding sequence is TGCGCCAGCAGCTTGGGGCAGGGATGGGACACTGAAGCTTTCTTT. Translating gives CASSLGQGWDTEAFF. Together with reference TRBV5-1 and TRBJ1-1, the CDR3 gives the full variable domain: KAGVTQTPRYLIKTRGQQVTLSCSPISGHRSVSWYQQTPGQGLQFLFEYFSETQRNKGNFPGRFSGRQFSNSRSEMNVSTLELGDSALYLCASSLGQGWDTEAFFGQGTRLTVV.

The chain carries TRBV27 and TRBJ2-3; possibly TRBD2 for D (6 bases). The CDR3 has 15 residues. V lost 2 bases and J lost 2, with 11 bases in between. Germline V gene data show CDR1 as MNHEY and CDR2 as SMNVEV (reference sequence). The CDR3 DNA reads as TGTGCCAGCAGTTTAATCGGGGGAATCACAGATACGCAGTATTTT. Translated: CASSLIGGITDTQYF.

The count of this clone is one. The V and J genes are TRBV2 and TRBJ1-2; a possible D gene is TRBD1 (6 bases). This CDR3 is built from 14 residues. Germline V gene data show CDR1 as SNHLY and CDR2 as FYNNEI. Trimming shortened V by 8 bases and J by 1 base, and 14 bases separated the two germline ends. The DNA for the CDR3 is TGTGCCAGCCTGACAGGACACTATAACTATGGCTACACCTTC. Its translation: CASLTGHYNYGYTF.

The gene calls are TRBV5-1 and TRBJ2-5, with a weak D call TRBD2 (6 bases). Trimming took off 4 bases at V and 1 base at J, with 17 bases between the two ends. The CDR3 contains 16 residues. Germline-derived CDR1 and CDR2 are SGHRS and YFSETQ. CDR3 sequence: CASSPFGSGSQETQYF. The CDR3, as DNA: TGCGCCAGCAGCCCCTTCGGTAGCGGATCCCAAGAGACCCAGTACTTC.

The chain recombines TRBV19 with TRBJ1-4, with 8 bases that match TRBD1. The trim removed 4 bases at V and 0 bases at J, leaving 10 bases unmatched. The CDR3 loop spans 18 amino acids. CDR1 and CDR2 (germline): LNHDA, SQIVND (reference sequence). As DNA, the CDR3 is TGTGCCAGTAGTACCTCAGGGGGCTCCGAAGCAACTAATGAAAAACTGTTTTTT. The encoded protein is CASSTSGGSEATNEKLFF. The full variable domain, rest sourced from reference TRBV19 and TRBJ1-4, is DGGITQSPKYLFRKEGQNVTLSCEQNLNHDAMYWYRQDPGQGLRLIYYSQIVNDFQKGDIAEGYSVSREKKESFPLTVTSAQKNPTAFYLCASSTSGGSEATNEKLFFGSGTQLSVL.

The V gene is TRBV5-1, the J gene TRBJ2-5; TRBD2 aligns across 7 bases. Germline V CDR1 and CDR2: SGHRS, YFSETQ. The ends lost 1 base at V and 4 bases at J; junction bases unmatched: 7. There are 15 residues in the CDR3. CDR3 DNA: TGCGCCAGCAGCTTGCCGCGGGAGAGGGGAGAGACCCAGTACTTC. It is translated as CASSLPRERGETQYF.

This clone has more than one count but fewer than ten. V gene TRBV4-3 combines with J gene TRBJ1-3; tentatively, D is TRBD1 (5 bases). CDR1 LGHNA and CDR2 YSLEER come from the germline V gene. This CDR3 is built from 17 residues. V lost 0 bases and J lost 1, with 13 bases in between. The CDR3 loop reads CASSQDFTPGSGNTIYF. CDR3 nucleotide sequence: TGCGCCAGCAGCCAAGATTTTACCCCAGGGTCTGGAAACACCATATATTTT.

The rearrangement joins TRBV19 to TRBJ1-2; D remains ambiguous. V lost 3 bases and J 14 bases, leaving 13 bases between the germline ends. This CDR3 comprises 11 residues. The germline V gene encodes CDR1 LNHDA and CDR2 SQIVND (reference sequence). CDR3 sequence (DNA): TGTGCCAGTAGTATGGAGGATGTCGAAACCTTC. Protein product: CASSMEDVETF.

This clone has a handful of counts. V gene TRBV2 combines with J gene TRBJ1-1; D perhaps matches TRBD1 (5 bases). The CDR3 has 13 residues. Germline CDR1 is SNHLY and CDR2 is FYNNEI. Trimming shortened V by 0 bases and J by 4 bases, and 6 bases separated the two germline ends. The CDR3 region is CASSEAGGTEAFF. The CDR3 DNA follows: TGTGCCAGCAGTGAAGCGGGGGGCACTGAAGCTTTCTTT.

The chain has TRBV9 and TRBJ2-2, with TRBD2 identical over 9 bases. The ends lost 0 bases at V and 3 bases at J; junction bases unmatched: 9. Looked up from germline, CDR1 is SGDLS and CDR2 is YYNGEE. CDR3 size: 18 residues. The CDR3 reads CASSVGVRGGLDTGELFF. The CDR3 DNA reads as TGTGCCAGCAGCGTAGGGGTGCGGGGGGGCCTCGACACCGGGGAGCTGTTTTTT.

This clone was detected only once. The chain recombines TRBV4-2 with TRBJ1-2; perhaps TRBD1 as D (6 bases). Germline-derived CDR1 and CDR2 are LGHNA and YNFKEQ. The germline V and J ends were trimmed by 3 bases and 2 bases, with 13 bases remaining between them. The length of the CDR3 is 15 residues. The CDR3 loop is CASSQSERGNYGYTF. CDR3 nucleotide sequence: TGTGCCAGCAGCCAGTCGGAAAGGGGGAACTATGGCTACACCTTC.